These T cell receptor beta chains were read from a single sample in a study of shared clonotypes between healthy human individuals. TCRdb's copy holds only in-frame clones and misses some; the assay was immunoSEQ multiplex PCR. This table holds approximately 2,000,000 clones, roughly 95% found once. The material sequenced was naive CD8+ T cells from PBMCs. These receptors were collected from a man younger than 35 in good health. Some clones in this sample may be carry-over from other donors' samples. CDR3s include the opening cysteine and the closing phenylalanine or tryptophan. The D gene is left open where the match is weak. Only some rows state a clone size, as once, few, many or a class for expanded clones.

CASSLGYEEQYF | TGTGCCAGCAGCTTAGGCTATGAAGAGCAGTACTTC | NA | TRBJ2-7 | TRBV13 | NA
CASSLEGLGPYEQYF | TGTGCCAGCAGCTTGGAGGGACTGGGACCCTACGAGCAGTACTTC | once | TRBJ2-7 | TRBV5-6 | NA
CASSYGTPEAFF | TGTGCCAGCAGTTACGGGACACCCGAAGCTTTCTTT | NA | TRBJ1-1 | TRBV7-9 | NA
CASSPGQSNEKLFF | TGTGCCAGCAGCCCTGGACAGTCTAATGAAAAACTGTTTTTT | NA | TRBJ1-4 | TRBV7-9 | NA
CASSQDTGAYNEQFF | TGCGCCAGCAGCCAAGATACAGGGGCTTACAATGAGCAGTTCTTC | NA | TRBJ2-1 | TRBV4-3 | TRBD1
CASSPSLRDGSSGANVLTF | TGTGCCAGCAGCCCAAGCCTCCGGGACGGCAGCTCTGGGGCCAACGTCCTGACTTTC | NA | TRBJ2-6 | TRBV7-2 | NA
CASSLGVENYEQYF | TGTGCCAGCAGTCTCGGCGTGGAGAACTACGAGCAGTACTTC | NA | TRBJ2-7 | TRBV27 | NA
CASSLLIPPAPTGYEQYF | TGCGCCAGCAGCCTTTTGATTCCACCGGCCCCGACGGGCTACGAGCAGTACTTC | NA | TRBJ2-7 | TRBV4-1 | NA
CASSLEQVPYEQYF | TGCGCCAGCAGCTTGGAACAGGTCCCCTACGAGCAGTACTTC | NA | TRBJ2-7 | TRBV5-1 | NA
CASSLQGDRYGYTF | TGTGCCAGCAGTCTTCAGGGGGATCGCTATGGCTACACCTTC | NA | TRBJ1-2 | TRBV4-2 | TRBD1
CASSPPSGVRAAFF | TGTGCCAGCAGTCCACCTTCGGGGGTCAGGGCCGCTTTCTTT | NA | TRBJ1-1 | TRBV28 | NA
CASSLRLGLVGSGANVLTF | TGTGCCAGCAGTTTGCGTCTGGGACTAGTGGGCTCTGGGGCCAACGTCCTGACTTTC | NA | TRBJ2-6 | TRBV28 | TRBD2
CASSQAGRDTQYF | TGTGCCAGCAGCCAAGCGGGGCGTGATACGCAGTATTTT | NA | TRBJ2-3 | TRBV14 | NA
CASSLGQGSYEQYF | TGTGCCAGTAGTTTGGGACAGGGCTCCTACGAGCAGTACTTC | NA | TRBJ2-7 | TRBV19 | TRBD1
CASSLLLGTGGYEQYF | TGTGCCAGCAGTTTACTGCTCGGGACAGGAGGCTACGAGCAGTACTTC | NA | TRBJ2-7 | TRBV27 | TRBD1
CASSLTGGDTDTQYF | TGTGCCAGCAGCTTAACAGGGGGGGACACAGATACGCAGTATTTT | NA | TRBJ2-3 | TRBV11-2 | NA
CASSALGLAGGSEQFF | TGTGCCAGCAGCGCCCTGGGACTAGCGGGAGGGTCTGAGCAGTTCTTC | NA | TRBJ2-1 | TRBV7-6 | TRBD2
CASRAGLSYEQYF | TGTGCCAGCCGCGCGGGACTCTCCTACGAGCAGTACTTC | NA | TRBJ2-7 | TRBV11-2 | NA
CASSLLLAGGEQFF | TGCGCCAGCAGCTTGCTACTAGCGGGAGGGGAGCAGTTCTTC | NA | TRBJ2-1 | TRBV5-1 | TRBD2
CASSLAWLRGGQETQYF | TGTGCCAGCAGCTTAGCGTGGCTTCGAGGCGGTCAAGAGACCCAGTACTTC | NA | TRBJ2-5 | TRBV7-2 | NA
CASSSLSGRYNEQFF | TGTGCCAGCAGCTCACTTAGCGGGAGATACAATGAGCAGTTCTTC | NA | TRBJ2-1 | TRBV11-2 | TRBD2
CASSVGGSTYGYTF | TGTGCCAGCAGCGTAGGAGGCAGCACCTATGGCTACACCTTC | NA | TRBJ1-2 | TRBV9 | NA
CASSFLPRRSTDTQYF | TGTGCCAGCAGTTTTTTGCCGAGGAGAAGCACAGATACGCAGTATTTT | NA | TRBJ2-3 | TRBV27 | NA
CASSVGGGTGELFF | TGTGCCAGCAGCGTAGGTGGCGGCACCGGGGAGCTGTTTTTT | NA | TRBJ2-2 | TRBV9 | NA
CASSIKGDKHYEQYF | TGTGCCAGTAGTATTAAGGGGGACAAACACTACGAGCAGTACTTC | NA | TRBJ2-7 | TRBV19 | NA
CASSLSILGLEGYTF | TGTGCCAGCAGTTTATCGATCCTGGGCTTAGAGGGCTACACCTTC | NA | TRBJ1-2 | TRBV27 | NA
CASSGQLNYEQYF | TGCGCCAGCAGCGGACAATTAAACTACGAGCAGTACTTC | NA | TRBJ2-7 | TRBV5-1 | NA
CASSLGLAGGAYNEQFF | TGCGCCAGCAGCCTCGGACTAGCGGGAGGCGCTTACAATGAGCAGTTCTTC | NA | TRBJ2-1 | TRBV4-1 | TRBD2
CAISGPPHQGVNTGELFF | TGTGCCATCAGTGGGCCACCCCATCAGGGGGTGAACACCGGGGAGCTGTTTTTT | NA | TRBJ2-2 | TRBV10-3 | TRBD1
CASSSGTGGAQPQHF | TGTGCCAGCAGCTCCGGGACAGGGGGTGCTCAGCCCCAGCATTTT | NA | TRBJ1-5 | TRBV7-9 | TRBD1
CAISEGRGPPYEQYF | TGTGCCATCAGTGAGGGGAGGGGGCCCCCCTACGAGCAGTACTTC | NA | TRBJ2-7 | TRBV10-3 | NA
CASSLRTGAYEQYF | TGTGCCAGCAGTTTGAGGACAGGGGCCTACGAGCAGTACTTC | NA | TRBJ2-7 | TRBV27 | TRBD1
CASRKRTGEGYTF | TGTGCCAGCAGAAAACGTACAGGGGAAGGCTACACCTTC | NA | TRBJ1-2 | TRBV7-8 | TRBD1
CASSGGFDQPQHF | TGTGCCAGCAGTGGAGGTTTTGATCAGCCCCAGCATTTT | NA | TRBJ1-5 | TRBV28 | NA
CASSLGQDPNYGYTF | TGCGCCAGCAGCTTGGGACAGGACCCTAACTATGGCTACACCTTC | NA | TRBJ1-2 | TRBV5-1 | NA
CASSFIPGTSAYEQYF | TGTGCCAGCAGTTTTATCCCCGGGACCTCCGCCTACGAGCAGTACTTC | NA | TRBJ2-7 | TRBV27 | NA
CASSVAANTEAFF | TGTGCCAGCAGCGTAGCGGCGAACACTGAAGCTTTCTTT | NA | TRBJ1-1 | TRBV9 | NA
CASSLGRALQETQYF | TGTGCCAGCAGCTTAGGGCGGGCACTTCAGGAGACCCAGTACTTC | NA | TRBJ2-5 | TRBV7-6 | NA
CASSGLAGVQETQYF | TGTGCCAGCAGTGGACTAGCGGGAGTCCAAGAGACCCAGTACTTC | NA | TRBJ2-5 | TRBV6-6 | TRBD2
CASALGVTNEKLFF | TGCGCCAGCGCTCTTGGAGTGACTAATGAAAAACTGTTTTTT | NA | TRBJ1-4 | TRBV4-3 | NA
CASSQDLRTGGSYEQYF | TGCGCCAGCAGCCAAGATCTGAGGACAGGGGGCTCCTACGAGCAGTACTTC | NA | TRBJ2-7 | TRBV4-1 | TRBD1
CASSPPLAGELFF | TGTGCCAGCAGCCCACCTCTGGCCGGGGAGCTGTTTTTT | NA | TRBJ2-2 | TRBV7-2 | NA
CASSQDHGANEQFF | TGCGCCAGCAGCCAAGATCACGGGGCCAATGAGCAGTTCTTC | NA | TRBJ2-1 | TRBV4-1 | NA
CASSMGQGPLNYGYTF | TGTGCCAGCAGCATGGGACAGGGCCCTCTTAACTATGGCTACACCTTC | NA | TRBJ1-2 | TRBV7-9 | TRBD1
CASSWGTGVYGYTF | TGCGCCAGCAGCTGGGGGACAGGGGTCTATGGCTACACCTTC | NA | TRBJ1-2 | TRBV5-1 | TRBD1
CASSSTGGYITDTQYF | TGTGCCAGCAGTTCGACAGGGGGTTATATCACAGATACGCAGTATTTT | NA | TRBJ2-3 | TRBV6-6 | TRBD1
CASSLLWTSGRVYEQYF | TGTGCCAGCAGTTTACTTTGGACTAGCGGGAGGGTTTACGAGCAGTACTTC | NA | TRBJ2-7 | TRBV27 | TRBD2
CASSLNAGGPGEQFF | TGTGCCAGCAGTCTCAACGCGGGAGGGCCGGGTGAGCAGTTCTTC | NA | TRBJ2-1 | TRBV27 | TRBD2
CASSLLILGSPSYNEQFF | TGTGCCAGCAGTTTATTGATCTTGGGCTCTCCCTCCTACAATGAGCAGTTCTTC | NA | TRBJ2-1 | TRBV27 | NA
CASSSGGGEQFF | TGTGCCAGCAGCTCAGGGGGCGGTGAGCAGTTCTTC | NA | TRBJ2-1 | TRBV7-9 | TRBD1
CASSPLGDAYNEQFF | TGTGCCAGCTCACCACTGGGAGATGCCTACAATGAGCAGTTCTTC | NA | TRBJ2-1 | TRBV18 | NA